This is a list of T cell receptor beta chains from one sample in a study of blood T cell repertoires in COVID-19. TCRdb's copy holds only in-frame clones and misses some; the assay was immunoSEQ multiplex PCR. The sample includes about 50,000 clones, roughly 76% of them seen just once. The sequencing sample was made of peripheral blood. These receptors all come from a man aged 50 or older with active or convalescent COVID-19. Both conserved end residues are part of each CDR3. A D gene is named only where the DNA matches it firmly. Size values are once, few and many counts, or a class for expanded clones, and some rows have none.

cdr3_aa: CASSAPRGSTGELFF
cdr3_nt: TGTGCCAGTAGCGCCCCACGTGGCAGCACCGGGGAGCTGTTTTTT
j_call: TRBJ2-2
v_call: TRBV19
d_call: .
clone_size: .

cdr3_aa: CASSIRTGGSYGYTF
cdr3_nt: TGTGCCAGTAGTATAAGGACAGGGGGCTCCTATGGCTACACCTTC
j_call: TRBJ1-2
v_call: TRBV19
d_call: TRBD1
clone_size: .

cdr3_aa: CASSIRQGSIETQYF
cdr3_nt: TGTGCCAGTAGTATCAGGCAGGGATCAATCGAGACCCAGTACTTC
j_call: TRBJ2-5
v_call: TRBV19
d_call: .
clone_size: medium-sized

cdr3_aa: CASSYSQYSNQPQHF
cdr3_nt: TGTGCCAGCAGTTACTCCCAGTATAGCAATCAGCCCCAGCATTTT
j_call: TRBJ1-5
v_call: TRBV6-5
d_call: .
clone_size: .

cdr3_aa: CASKTQGAHGYTF
cdr3_nt: TGTGCCAGCAAGACACAGGGGGCGCATGGCTACACCTTC
j_call: TRBJ1-2
v_call: TRBV6-5
d_call: TRBD1
clone_size: .

cdr3_aa: CASSQASGSSHEQFF
cdr3_nt: TGTGCCAGCAGTCAGGCCAGCGGGAGTTCTCATGAGCAGTTCTTC
j_call: TRBJ2-1
v_call: TRBV6-4
d_call: TRBD2
clone_size: few

cdr3_aa: CASSDSGGTDTQYF
cdr3_nt: TGTGCCAGCAGCGATAGCGGGGGTACAGATACGCAGTATTTT
j_call: TRBJ2-3
v_call: TRBV9
d_call: TRBD2
clone_size: once

cdr3_aa: CASSQPDRVRYEKLFF
cdr3_nt: TGCGCCAGCAGCCAACCCGACAGGGTGCGTTATGAAAAACTGTTTTTT
j_call: TRBJ1-4
v_call: TRBV4-1
d_call: TRBD1
clone_size: .

cdr3_aa: CASRDRTEGNEKLFF
cdr3_nt: TGTGCCAGCAGGGACAGAACTGAGGGAAATGAAAAACTGTTTTTT
j_call: TRBJ1-4
v_call: TRBV5-4
d_call: .
clone_size: few

cdr3_aa: CASSQAGIQRTRGYTF
cdr3_nt: TGTGCCAGCAGCCAAGCCGGGATCCAACGAACCCGGGGCTACACCTTC
j_call: TRBJ1-2
v_call: TRBV3-1/TRBV3-2
d_call: .
clone_size: .

cdr3_aa: CASSYRTGYNYGYTF
cdr3_nt: TGTGCCAGCAGTTACAGGACAGGGTATAACTATGGCTACACCTTC
j_call: TRBJ1-2
v_call: TRBV6-2/TRBV6-3
d_call: TRBD1
clone_size: .

cdr3_aa: CASSTGQGSSYEQYF
cdr3_nt: TGCGCCAGCAGCACCGGACAGGGCAGCTCCTACGAGCAGTACTTC
j_call: TRBJ2-7
v_call: TRBV5-1
d_call: TRBD1
clone_size: .

cdr3_aa: CASRPGQGIQPQHF
cdr3_nt: TGTGCCAGCAGACCGGGACAGGGGATTCAGCCCCAGCATTTT
j_call: TRBJ1-5
v_call: TRBV2
d_call: TRBD1
clone_size: .

cdr3_aa: CASSSFPSRQGKVKETQYF
cdr3_nt: TGTGCCAGCAGTTCATTTCCTTCGAGGCAGGGAAAGGTCAAAGAGACCCAGTACTTC
j_call: TRBJ2-5
v_call: TRBV6-2/TRBV6-3
d_call: .
clone_size: .

cdr3_aa: CASSFSPGYNEQFF
cdr3_nt: TGCGCCAGCAGCTTTAGCCCGGGGTACAATGAGCAGTTCTTC
j_call: TRBJ2-1
v_call: TRBV5-1
d_call: .
clone_size: .

cdr3_aa: CASSETGVWANYGYTF
cdr3_nt: TGTGCCAGTAGCGAAACAGGGGTTTGGGCTAACTATGGCTACACCTTC
j_call: TRBJ1-2
v_call: TRBV19
d_call: TRBD1
clone_size: .

cdr3_aa: CSGLEETQYF
cdr3_nt: TGCAGCGGCTTAGAAGAGACCCAGTACTTC
j_call: TRBJ2-5
v_call: TRBV29-1
d_call: .
clone_size: .

cdr3_aa: CAWSVLAAEGYGYTF
cdr3_nt: TGTGCCTGGAGTGTACTGGCGGCGGAAGGCTATGGCTACACCTTC
j_call: TRBJ1-2
v_call: TRBV30
d_call: .
clone_size: .

cdr3_aa: CSVKTGDNYGYTF
cdr3_nt: TGCAGCGTTAAAACAGGGGATAACTATGGCTACACCTTC
j_call: TRBJ1-2
v_call: TRBV29-1
d_call: TRBD1
clone_size: .

cdr3_aa: CSVASAQETQYF
cdr3_nt: TGCAGCGTTGCTAGCGCACAAGAGACCCAGTACTTC
j_call: TRBJ2-5
v_call: TRBV29-1
d_call: .
clone_size: .

cdr3_aa: CASSESVGGPNTQYF
cdr3_nt: TGCGCCAGCAGTGAGTCGGTGGGAGGGCCGAATACGCAGTATTTT
j_call: TRBJ2-3
v_call: TRBV10-2
d_call: TRBD2
clone_size: .

cdr3_aa: CASMSTASEGYTF
cdr3_nt: TGTGCCAGCATGTCGACAGCCTCCGAAGGCTACACCTTC
j_call: TRBJ1-2
v_call: TRBV12-3/TRBV12-4
d_call: .
clone_size: .

cdr3_aa: CASSSTWTVGYTF
cdr3_nt: TGTGCCAGCAGCTCTACCTGGACAGTTGGCTACACCTTC
j_call: TRBJ1-2
v_call: TRBV5-6
d_call: .
clone_size: .

cdr3_aa: CASSLGGLTGNTIYF
cdr3_nt: TGTGCCAGCAGCTTAGGGGGGCTTACCGGAAACACCATATATTTT
j_call: TRBJ1-3
v_call: TRBV7-9
d_call: .
clone_size: few

cdr3_aa: CASSQVTRGTIYF
cdr3_nt: TGTGCCAGCAGCCAAGTGACGCGCGGCACCATATATTTT
j_call: TRBJ1-3
v_call: TRBV14
d_call: .
clone_size: .

cdr3_aa: CASSSGGRAAPLHF
cdr3_nt: TGTGCCAGCAGTTCAGGGGGTAGGGCAGCACCCCTCCACTTT
j_call: TRBJ1-6
v_call: TRBV6-5
d_call: TRBD1
clone_size: .

cdr3_aa: CASSLMTGYEQFF
cdr3_nt: TGTGCCAGCAGCCTTATGACTGGCTATGAGCAGTTCTTC
j_call: TRBJ2-1
v_call: TRBV5-6
d_call: .
clone_size: few

cdr3_aa: CASSHGSLNIQYF
cdr3_nt: TGTGCCAGCAGCCACGGTTCCCTAAACATTCAGTACTTC
j_call: TRBJ2-4
v_call: TRBV3-1/TRBV3-2
d_call: .
clone_size: .

cdr3_aa: CASSFRVVGYTF
cdr3_nt: TGTGCCAGCAGTTTCAGGGTCGTGGGCTACACCTTC
j_call: TRBJ1-2
v_call: TRBV12-3/TRBV12-4
d_call: .
clone_size: once

cdr3_aa: CAIKGLGEQYF
cdr3_nt: TGTGCCATCAAGGGGCTGGGTGAGCAGTACTTC
j_call: TRBJ2-7
v_call: TRBV10-3
d_call: .
clone_size: .

cdr3_aa: CASSMGLRVANEKLFF
cdr3_nt: TGTGCCAGTAGTATGGGGCTCAGGGTTGCTAATGAAAAACTGTTTTTT
j_call: TRBJ1-4
v_call: TRBV19
d_call: .
clone_size: .

cdr3_aa: CASKQGLDESNQPQHF
cdr3_nt: TGTGCCAGCAAACAGGGTCTCGACGAGAGCAATCAGCCCCAGCATTTT
j_call: TRBJ1-5
v_call: TRBV25-1
d_call: .
clone_size: once

cdr3_aa: CASSLRVREYADTQYF
cdr3_nt: TGTGCCAGCAGTTTAAGGGTGCGGGAGTACGCAGATACGCAGTATTTT
j_call: TRBJ2-3
v_call: TRBV27
d_call: TRBD2
clone_size: .

cdr3_aa: CASSTDSYRGQYF
cdr3_nt: TGTGCCAGTAGTACAGACTCTTACAGGGGGCAGTACTTC
j_call: TRBJ2-7
v_call: TRBV19
d_call: TRBD1
clone_size: .

cdr3_aa: CASSLSRAPFAPLHF
cdr3_nt: TGTGCCAGCAGCTTAAGCAGGGCCCCTTTCGCACCCCTCCACTTT
j_call: TRBJ1-6
v_call: TRBV7-2
d_call: .
clone_size: .

cdr3_aa: CASSRQGFNEKLFF
cdr3_nt: TGTGCCAGCAGCCGACAGGGTTTTAATGAAAAACTGTTTTTT
j_call: TRBJ1-4
v_call: TRBV4-2
d_call: TRBD1
clone_size: .

cdr3_aa: CAWRGDRGLNTEAFF
cdr3_nt: TGTGCCTGGAGGGGGGACAGGGGGCTGAACACTGAAGCTTTCTTT
j_call: TRBJ1-1
v_call: TRBV30
d_call: TRBD1
clone_size: .

cdr3_aa: CSARDLDEQYF
cdr3_nt: TGCAGTGCTAGAGATCTCGACGAGCAGTACTTC
j_call: TRBJ2-7
v_call: TRBV20-1
d_call: .
clone_size: .

cdr3_aa: CASSFNTDTQYF
cdr3_nt: TGTGCCAGTAGTTTTAACACAGATACGCAGTATTTT
j_call: TRBJ2-3
v_call: TRBV19
d_call: .
clone_size: .

cdr3_aa: CASSQLAGEGGTQYF
cdr3_nt: TGTGCCAGCAGCCAACTAGCGGGAGAGGGGGGGACCCAGTACTTC
j_call: TRBJ2-5
v_call: TRBV7-2
d_call: TRBD2
clone_size: .

cdr3_aa: CASSLGTNTEAFF
cdr3_nt: TGTGCCAGCAGCCTCGGGACAAACACTGAAGCTTTCTTT
j_call: TRBJ1-1
v_call: TRBV7-3
d_call: .
clone_size: .

cdr3_aa: CASSPVTSTDTQYF
cdr3_nt: TGTGCCAGCAGCCCAGTGACTAGCACAGATACGCAGTATTTT
j_call: TRBJ2-3
v_call: TRBV9
d_call: .
clone_size: .

cdr3_aa: CASSLGPGYTGELFF
cdr3_nt: TGTGCTAGCAGCTTAGGGCCAGGGTACACCGGGGAGCTGTTTTTT
j_call: TRBJ2-2
v_call: TRBV7-7
d_call: .
clone_size: .

cdr3_aa: CSVEAGMRTEAFF
cdr3_nt: TGCAGCGTTGAGGCAGGGATGAGGACTGAAGCTTTCTTT
j_call: TRBJ1-1
v_call: TRBV29-1
d_call: .
clone_size: .

cdr3_aa: CASSVSRDSSGANVLTF
cdr3_nt: TGTGCCAGCAGCGTCTCCAGGGATTCCTCTGGGGCCAACGTCCTGACTTTC
j_call: TRBJ2-6
v_call: TRBV9
d_call: .
clone_size: .

cdr3_aa: CASSLQWGGGAGANVLTF
cdr3_nt: TGTGCCAGCAGCCTACAATGGGGAGGAGGGGCGGGGGCCAACGTCCTGACTTTC
j_call: TRBJ2-6
v_call: TRBV9
d_call: .
clone_size: .

cdr3_aa: CASSLVFTGESPQHF
cdr3_nt: TGCGCCAGCAGCTTGGTCTTCACAGGGGAGTCGCCCCAGCATTTT
j_call: TRBJ1-5
v_call: TRBV5-1
d_call: TRBD1
clone_size: .

cdr3_aa: CASSLRGSSYNEQFF
cdr3_nt: TGTGCCAGCAGCTTACGCGGGAGCTCATACAATGAGCAGTTCTTC
j_call: TRBJ2-1
v_call: TRBV7-2
d_call: TRBD2
clone_size: once